This TCR beta chain was recorded in a study of T cell repertoires in cytomegalovirus infection. Study in general: The authors used CMV epitopes that were HLA-C-restricted (recently identified) and HLA-B-restricted (well studied). Public TCR beta signatures indicated both CMV infection and matching HLA type.

Note on this clonotype: The target antigen is unknown.

In TCRdb, the reads were re-called with MiXCR into one record per CDR3 protein. Here the sample spans about 34,000 distinct CDR3 sequences, roughly 49% being singletons. The input for sequencing was CD8+ T cells from cultured PBMCs, taken from culture after CMV antigen stimulation. This sequence originates from a human donor in good health (CMV status not recorded). Some clones in this sample may be carry-over from other donors' samples.

CDR3 region: CSVVDRGVGYEQYF. CDR3 nucleotide sequence: TGCAGCGTTGTGGACAGGGGAGTAGGCTACGAGCAGTACTTC. The rearrangement joins TRBV29-1 to TRBJ2-7, with 9 bases lining up with TRBD1. Germline CDR1 is SQVTM and CDR2 is ANQGSEA. The CDR3 has 14 residues. V trimming: 4 bases; J trimming: 3 bases; junction bases outside the gene matches: 7.